This passage covers 14 T cell receptor beta chains from one sample sequenced in a study of T cell clonality in common variable immunodeficiency. Profiled with immunoSEQ multiplex PCR; TCRdb holds only in-frame clones, not every one. The sample has some 80,000 clones, none seen only once. Specimen: peripheral blood mononuclear cells. The receptors derive from a person aged 18 to 75 in good health.

This clone was seen at least ten times. The missing CDR3 end, 3 residues past where the read stops, is filled in from the germline J gene. The genes are TRBV11-3 and TRBJ2-3; TRBD2 is a possible D gene (5 bases). Germline CDR1 reads SGHNT; CDR2 reads YENEEA. The CDR3 has 15 amino acids. V lost 0 bases and J lost 0, with 7 bases in between. CDR3 in amino acids: CASSLESGSTDTQYF. Incomplete CDR3 DNA: TGTGCCAGCAGCTTAGAGAGCGGAAGCACAGATACG. The full variable domain, in which reference TRBV11-3 and TRBJ2-3 provide the parts outside the CDR3, is EAGVVQSPRYKIIEKKQPVAFWCNPISGHNTLYWYLQNLGQGPELLIRYENEEAVDDSQLPKDRFSAERLKGVDSTLKIQPAELGDSAVYLCASSLESGSTDTQYFGPGTRLTVL.

This clone showed up many times. The read is 3 residues too short to cover the CDR3 end, so that end is filled in from the germline J gene. The chain links TRBV29-1 to TRBJ2-1; D perhaps matches TRBD1 (6 bases). The CDR3 totals 13 residues. The germline V gene encodes CDR1 SQVTM and CDR2 ANQGSEA. The V end lost 0 bases, the J end lost 7 bases, and 10 bases lay between the germline ends. CDR3 DNA, as far as it was read: TGCAGCGTTGAAGAAGGGGGTGGGAATGAG. Translated, it gives CSVEEGGGNE. The CDR3, in full, reads CSVEEGGGNEQFF.

This clone was observed a few times. The read gets to within 3 residues of the CDR3 end, and the germline J gene fills in the rest. The chain couples TRBV11-3 to TRBJ2-2; unclear D gene. Deletions cut 3 bases from V and 5 bases from J, with 7 bases between. CDR1 and CDR2 from the germline V gene are SGHNT and YENEEA. The CDR3 spans 13 residues. The sequenced CDR3 bases are TGTGCCAGCAGCTTGAAAGGTACCGGGGAG. Protein sequence: CASSLKGTGE. The CDR3 in its entirety is CASSLKGTGELFF. Complete variable domain (other parts from reference TRBV11-3 and TRBJ2-2): EAGVVQSPRYKIIEKKQPVAFWCNPISGHNTLYWYLQNLGQGPELLIRYENEEAVDDSQLPKDRFSAERLKGVDSTLKIQPAELGDSAVYLCASSLKGTGELFFGEGSRLTVL.

This clone was recorded many times. The read halts 3 residues ahead of the CDR3 end, with the missing end drawn from the germline J gene. This chain links TRBV18 with TRBJ1-1, with TRBD1 matching 10 bases. From germline, CDR1 is KGHSH and CDR2 LQKENI. V gave up 6 bases and J gave up 4 bases; unmatched junction bases: 8. This CDR3 has 15 residues. The covered CDR3 bases are TGTGCCAGCTCCCTGAAGGGACAGGGGAGCACTGAA. Residues: CASSLKGQGSTE. The entire CDR3 protein is CASSLKGQGSTEAFF.

This clone was observed at least ten times. Sequencing ends 3 residues short of the CDR3 end; the germline J gene provides the rest. The chain links TRBV28 to TRBJ2-7; no clear D gene. CDR3 length: 14 residues. Germline V CDR1 and CDR2: MDHEN, SYDVKM. V shed 5 bases and J shed 2 bases, with 13 bases lying between them. CDR3 sequence reads: CASSLPGIAYEQYF. Incomplete CDR3 DNA: TGTGCCAGCAGTCTGCCGGGTATCGCCTACGAG.

This clone was counted ten times or more. Read coverage stops 3 residues before the CDR3 terminus; the germline J gene supplies the remainder. The chain joins TRBV4-1 to TRBJ1-5, with 9 bases that match TRBD1. Trimming at V came to 6 bases and at J to 0 bases, leaving 3 bases not matched to a gene. The germline V gene has CDR1 MGHRA and CDR2 YSYEKL. The CDR3 contains 15 residues. CDR3: CASRQQGASNQPQHF. CDR3 DNA (partial): TGCGCCAGCAGGCAACAGGGGGCTAGCAATCAGCCC.

This clone was detected many times. CDR3 DNA, as far as it was read: TGTGCCAGCAGCTTAGACATTGACGAG. This gives the protein CASSLDIDE. The full CDR3 protein is CASSLDIDEQYF. The J gene is TRBJ2-7, the V gene TRBV7-9; no reliable D call. The read terminates 3 residues before the CDR3 end, so the remaining end is supplied by the germline J gene. The CDR3 consists of 12 residues. Germline loops: CDR1 SEHNR, CDR2 FQNEAQ (reference sequence). V was clipped by 1 base and J by 5 bases, with 6 bases between them.

This clone was observed many times. With the read ending 3 residues before the CDR3 end, the germline J gene is used to fill in that end. The V call is TRBV20-1, the J call TRBJ2-1; TRBD2 matches at 8 bases. This CDR3 has 14 residues. V gave up 2 bases and J gave up 6 bases; unmatched junction bases: 6. In germline, CDR1 is DFQATT, CDR2 SNEGSKA (reference sequence). Partial CDR3 DNA: TGCAGTGCTAGAAGTACTAGCGGAGGCAATGAG. This translates into CSARSTSGGNE. The whole CDR3 is CSARSTSGGNEQFF.

This clone showed up many times. The read ends 3 residues before the CDR3 terminus; that terminus is restored from the germline J gene. The chain recombines TRBV20-1 with TRBJ2-3; tentatively, D is TRBD2 (6 bases). V was cut by 3 bases and J by 6 bases, with 19 bases left in between. Per the germline V gene, CDR1 is DFQATT and CDR2 is SNEGSKA (reference sequence). The CDR3 runs 15 residues. The CDR3 loop is CSARQPTSRPDTQYF. CDR3 DNA (partial): TGCAGTGCTAGGCAGCCCACTAGCAGGCCGGATACG.

This clone was detected many times. The CDR3 end is not reached by the read, which stops 3 residues before it; the germline J gene fills it in. The V gene is TRBV29-1, the J gene TRBJ2-6; TRBD1 aligns across 12 bases. CDR1 SQVTM and CDR2 ANQGSEA come from the germline V gene. The trim removed 0 bases at V and 0 bases at J, leaving 9 bases unmatched. The length of the CDR3 is 20 residues. The CDR3 reads CSVEDRWDRGPGSGANVLTF. The CDR3 DNA, read in part, is TGCAGCGTTGAAGATAGATGGGACAGGGGGCCGGGCTCTGGGGCCAACGTC.

This clone occurred many times. The CDR3 extends 3 residues past the end of the read, so its final part is completed from the germline J gene. This chain links TRBV7-2 with TRBJ2-3; 8 bases are a match to TRBD2. Per germline, CDR1 SGHTA and CDR2 FQGNSA. V shed 1 base and J 3 bases; nucleotides not matched to a gene: 3. The CDR3 runs 15 residues. The CDR3 loop is CASSLVAGRTDTQYF. CDR3 DNA, as far as it was read: TGTGCCAGCAGCTTAGTAGCGGGAAGGACAGATACG.

This clone was seen many times. The DNA read from the CDR3 is TGCGCCAGCAGCCGCTGGACAGAGAACTATGGC. Translated, it gives CASSRWTENYG. The complete CDR3 reads CASSRWTENYGYTF. This chain uses TRBV4-1 with TRBJ1-2, with D perhaps matching TRBD1 (6 bases). From the germline J gene comes the end of the CDR3, since the read stops 3 residues before it. The CDR3 is 14 amino acids. V gave up 4 bases and J gave up 2 bases, with 11 bases separating them. Germline V gives CDR1 MGHRA, CDR2 YSYEKL.

This clone was seen many times. At one end, the junction sequence differs from germline, possibly due to a read error. The read comes to an end 3 residues before the CDR3 does, leaving the germline J gene to fill in the end. Other nucleotide sequences in the sample specify the same CDR3. This sequence joins TRBV12-3 or TRBV12-4 and TRBJ2-5; 12 bases match TRBD2. The CDR3 is made up of 14 amino acids. CDR3 residues: CASSRTSGIETQYF. The part of the CDR3 DNA that was read is TGTGCTAGCAGTCGGACTAGCGGGATAGAGACC.

This clone was seen ten or more times. CDR3 region: CASSQDFRGDDEQFF. The sequenced CDR3 bases are TGTGCCAGCAGCCAAGACTTCAGGGGTGATGATGAG. This chain links TRBV14 with TRBJ2-1; tentatively, D is TRBD1 (6 bases). The CDR3 is cut off 3 residues early in the read; its end comes from the germline J gene. Germline CDR1 SGHDN, CDR2 FVKESK. The germline V and J ends were trimmed by 0 bases and 8 bases, with 14 bases remaining between them. There are 15 residues in the CDR3.